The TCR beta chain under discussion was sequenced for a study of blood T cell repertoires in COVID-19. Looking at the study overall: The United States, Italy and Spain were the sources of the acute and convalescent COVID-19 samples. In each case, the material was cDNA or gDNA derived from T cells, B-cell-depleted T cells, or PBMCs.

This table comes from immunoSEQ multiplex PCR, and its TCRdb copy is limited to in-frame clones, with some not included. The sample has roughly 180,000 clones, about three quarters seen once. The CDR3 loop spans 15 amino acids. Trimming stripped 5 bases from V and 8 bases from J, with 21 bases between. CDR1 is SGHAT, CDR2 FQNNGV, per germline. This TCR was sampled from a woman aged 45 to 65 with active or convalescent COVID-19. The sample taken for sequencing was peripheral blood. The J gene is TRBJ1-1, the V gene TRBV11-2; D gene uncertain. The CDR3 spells CASSLTGAGQEEAFF. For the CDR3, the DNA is TGTGCCAGCAGCCTCACGGGAGCAGGTCAGGAAGAAGCTTTCTTT.